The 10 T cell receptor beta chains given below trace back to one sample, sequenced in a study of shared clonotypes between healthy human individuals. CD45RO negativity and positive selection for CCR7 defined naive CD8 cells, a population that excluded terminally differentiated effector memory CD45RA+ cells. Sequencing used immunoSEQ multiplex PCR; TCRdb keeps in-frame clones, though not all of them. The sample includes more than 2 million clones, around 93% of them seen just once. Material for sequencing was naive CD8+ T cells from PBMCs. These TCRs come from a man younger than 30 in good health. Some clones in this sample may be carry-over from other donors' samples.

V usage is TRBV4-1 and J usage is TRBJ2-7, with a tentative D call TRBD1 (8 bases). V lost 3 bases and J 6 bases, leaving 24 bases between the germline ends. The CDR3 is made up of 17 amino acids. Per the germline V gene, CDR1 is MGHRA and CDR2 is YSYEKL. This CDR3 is CASSQERGGQGIAEQYF. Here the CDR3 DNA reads TGCGCCAGCAGCCAGGAGCGGGGCGGACAGGGAATCGCCGAGCAGTACTTC.

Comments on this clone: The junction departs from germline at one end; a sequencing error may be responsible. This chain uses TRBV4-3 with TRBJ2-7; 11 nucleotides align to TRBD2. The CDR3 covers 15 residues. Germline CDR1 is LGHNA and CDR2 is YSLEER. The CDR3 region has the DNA TGCGCCAGCAGCCAAGAATTAGCGGGAGGGCCGGAGCGGTACTTC. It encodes CASSQELAGGPERYF.

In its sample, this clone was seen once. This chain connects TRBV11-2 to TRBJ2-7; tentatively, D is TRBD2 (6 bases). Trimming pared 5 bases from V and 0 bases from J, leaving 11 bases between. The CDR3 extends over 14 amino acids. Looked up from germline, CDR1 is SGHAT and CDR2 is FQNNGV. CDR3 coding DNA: TGTGCCAGCAGCCGGTTCGGGAGCTCCTACGAGCAGTACTTC. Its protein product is CASSRFGSSYEQYF.

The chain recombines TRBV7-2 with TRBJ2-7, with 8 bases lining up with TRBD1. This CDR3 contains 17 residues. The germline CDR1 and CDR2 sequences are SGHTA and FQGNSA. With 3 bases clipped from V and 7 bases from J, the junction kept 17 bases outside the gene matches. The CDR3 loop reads CASSFLIGTGSGGEQYF. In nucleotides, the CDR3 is TGTGCCAGCAGCTTCCTAATCGGGACAGGCTCCGGTGGGGAGCAGTACTTC.

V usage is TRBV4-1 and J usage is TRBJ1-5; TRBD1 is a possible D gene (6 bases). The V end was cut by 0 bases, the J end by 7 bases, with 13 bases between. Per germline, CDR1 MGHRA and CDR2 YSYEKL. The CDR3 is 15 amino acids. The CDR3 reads CASSQDAGAIQPQHF. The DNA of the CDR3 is TGCGCCAGCAGCCAAGATGCAGGGGCCATACAGCCCCAGCATTTT.

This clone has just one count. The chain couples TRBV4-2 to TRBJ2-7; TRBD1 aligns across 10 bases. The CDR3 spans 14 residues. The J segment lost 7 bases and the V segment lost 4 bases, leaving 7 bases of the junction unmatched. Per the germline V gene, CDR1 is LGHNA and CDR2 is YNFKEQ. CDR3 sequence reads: CASSLGTGAREQYF. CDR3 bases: TGTGCCAGCAGCCTGGGGACAGGGGCAAGGGAGCAGTACTTC.

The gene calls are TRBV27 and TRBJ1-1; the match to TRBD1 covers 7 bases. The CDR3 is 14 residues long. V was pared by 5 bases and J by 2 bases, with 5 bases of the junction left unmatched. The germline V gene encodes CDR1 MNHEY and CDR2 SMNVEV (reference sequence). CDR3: CASSAWDSNTEAFF. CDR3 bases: TGTGCCAGCAGTGCCTGGGACAGTAACACTGAAGCTTTCTTT.

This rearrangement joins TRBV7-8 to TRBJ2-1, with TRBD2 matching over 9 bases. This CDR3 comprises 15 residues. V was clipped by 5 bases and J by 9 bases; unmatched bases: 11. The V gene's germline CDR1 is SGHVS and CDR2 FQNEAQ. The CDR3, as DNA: TGTGCCAGCAGCGCCGGGACTAGCAGATCAGGTGAGCAGTTCTTC. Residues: CASSAGTSRSGEQFF.

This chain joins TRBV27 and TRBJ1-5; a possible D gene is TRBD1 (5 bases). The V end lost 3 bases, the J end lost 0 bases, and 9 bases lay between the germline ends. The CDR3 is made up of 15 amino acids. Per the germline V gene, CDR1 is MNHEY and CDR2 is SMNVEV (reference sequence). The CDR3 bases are TGTGCCAGCAGTTTTGGGGCGTATAGCAATCAGCCCCAGCATTTT. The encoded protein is CASSFGAYSNQPQHF.

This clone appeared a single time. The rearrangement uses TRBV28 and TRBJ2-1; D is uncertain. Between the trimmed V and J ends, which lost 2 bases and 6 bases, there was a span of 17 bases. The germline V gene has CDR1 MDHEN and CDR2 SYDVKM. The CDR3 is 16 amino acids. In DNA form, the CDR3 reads TGTGCCAGCAGTTTAACCCCTAGGTCCCCTTCCAATGAGCAGTTCTTC. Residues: CASSLTPRSPSNEQFF.